A single sample is the source of the 8 T cell receptor beta chains below, sequenced in a study of cytomegalovirus exposure and HLA in healthy donors. The PCR employed 60 Vbeta primers together with 13 Jbeta primers. The repertoire was sequenced with immunoSEQ multiplex PCR; TCRdb's copy has only in-frame clones and lacks some. The data hold about 160,000 clones, with roughly 88% observed a single time. Sequencing was performed on PBMCs. These receptors all come from a man aged 50-60 years in good health and CMV-seropositive.

On this clone: One end of the junction fails to match germline, which may point to a read error. The chain recombines TRBV7-9 with TRBJ2-3; no reliable D call. The CDR3 covers 12 residues. CDR1 and CDR2 (germline): SEHNR, FQNEAQ (reference sequence). The CDR3 region is CSSSLGLDTQYF. The CDR3 nucleotides read TGTTCCAGCAGCTTAGGGCTAGATACGCAGTATTTT.

The chain combines TRBV7-9 with TRBJ2-1, with 8 bases that match TRBD2. Germline V gene sequence: CDR1 SEHNR, CDR2 FQNEAQ (reference sequence). CDR3 length equals 18 residues. The J segment lost 0 bases and the V segment lost 5 bases, leaving 12 bases of the junction unmatched. This CDR3 is CASSPPVGRVSSYNEQFF. DNA for the CDR3: TGTGCCAGCAGCCCCCCGGTCGGGAGGGTTAGCTCCTACAATGAGCAGTTCTTC.

The gene calls are TRBV18 and TRBJ2-2; possibly TRBD2 for D (5 bases). Trimming took off 2 bases at V and 6 bases at J, with 13 bases between the two ends. The CDR3 is 15 amino acids. Germline lookup yields CDR1 KGHSH and CDR2 LQKENI. The CDR3 spells CASSPEGRGAGELFF. CDR3 in DNA: TGTGCCAGCTCACCAGAAGGGAGAGGAGCCGGGGAGCTGTTTTTT. Using reference TRBV18 and TRBJ2-2 for the parts outside the CDR3, the full variable domain is NAGVMQNPRHLVRRRGQEARLRCSPMKGHSHVYWYRQLPEEGLKFMVYLQKENIIDESGMPKERFSAEFPKEGPSILRIQQVVRGDSAAYFCASSPEGRGAGELFFGEGSRLTVL.

Turning to this clone: In this CDR3 the conserved last residue, phenylalanine or tryptophan, is missing, so a read error is likely. The limits of the CDR3 on the DNA are not certain, so only TCRdb's listed CDR3 is given. This rearrangement joins TRBV7-5 to TRBJ1-2; no check of the table's D call, TRBD1, against the DNA was made. TRBV7-5 is an annotated pseudogene. Including both end residues, the CDR3 is 9 amino acids long. The CDR3 here is CARSFWAGN.

This clone has a handful of counts. CDR3: CASSSYSRAGVGTDTQYF. The CDR3 DNA reads TGCGCCAGCAGCTCCTATTCGAGAGCGGGAGTGGGCACAGATACGCAGTATTTT. The V gene is TRBV5-1, the J gene TRBJ2-3; 8 positions agree with TRBD2. The V gene end was trimmed by 3 bases and the J gene end by 1 base; junction bases not matched to a gene: 13. Germline V gene lookup returns CDR1 SGHRS and CDR2 YFSETQ. This CDR3 is 18 amino acids long.

This chain links TRBV18 with TRBJ1-4; D is uncertain. V dropped 6 bases and J dropped 5 bases, with 13 bases sitting between them. CDR1 is KGHSH and CDR2 is LQKENI in the germline V gene. The CDR3 totals 14 residues. CDR3 region: CASSPGGGNEKLFF. CDR3 nucleotide sequence: TGTGCCAGCTCTCCGGGCGGAGGGAATGAAAAACTGTTTTTT.

The V gene is TRBV15, the J gene TRBJ2-3; TRBD2 agrees at 14 bases. This CDR3 spans 18 amino acids. J gave up 1 base and V 3 bases, and 6 bases lay outside the gene matches. Germline-derived CDR1 and CDR2 are LNHNV and YYDKDF (reference sequence). The CDR3 spells CATSSRLAGGLGTDTQYF. The CDR3 DNA sequence: TGTGCCACCAGCAGTCGACTAGCGGGAGGGCTTGGCACAGATACGCAGTATTTT.

The chain recombines TRBV9 with TRBJ2-5, with D possibly matching TRBD1 (6 bases). CDR3 length equals 16 residues. Deletions cut 0 bases from V and 4 bases from J, with 16 bases between. Per the germline V gene, CDR1 is SGDLS and CDR2 is YYNGEE. In DNA form, the CDR3 reads TGTGCCAGCAGCGTAGGTGGTAAAGGGGGAGCAGAGACCCAGTACTTC. Its translation: CASSVGGKGGAETQYF.